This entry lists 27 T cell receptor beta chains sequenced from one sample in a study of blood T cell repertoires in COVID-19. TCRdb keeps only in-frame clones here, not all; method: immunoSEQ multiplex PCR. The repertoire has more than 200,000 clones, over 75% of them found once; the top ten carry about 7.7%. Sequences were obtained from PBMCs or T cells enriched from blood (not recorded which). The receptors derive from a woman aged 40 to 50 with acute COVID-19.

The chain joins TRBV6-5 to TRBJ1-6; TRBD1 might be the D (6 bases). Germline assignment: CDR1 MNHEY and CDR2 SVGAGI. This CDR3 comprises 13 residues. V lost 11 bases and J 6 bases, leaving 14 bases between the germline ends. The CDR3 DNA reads TGTGCCTCCCAATACAGGGTTAATTCACCCCTCCACTTT. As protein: CASQYRVNSPLHF.

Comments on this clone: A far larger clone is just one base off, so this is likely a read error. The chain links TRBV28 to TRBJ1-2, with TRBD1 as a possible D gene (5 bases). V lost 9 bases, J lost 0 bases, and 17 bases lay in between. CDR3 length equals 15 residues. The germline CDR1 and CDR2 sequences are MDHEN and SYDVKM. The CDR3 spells CARLGWGEANYGYTF. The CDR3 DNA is TGTGCCAGGTTGGGGTGGGGGGAAGCTAACTATGGCTACACCTTC.

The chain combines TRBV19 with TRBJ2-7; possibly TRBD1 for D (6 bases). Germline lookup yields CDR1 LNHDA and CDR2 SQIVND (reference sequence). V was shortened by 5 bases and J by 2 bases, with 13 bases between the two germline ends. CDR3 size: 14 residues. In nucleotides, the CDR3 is TGTGCCAGTAGTCCCCGACAGGTGCCCTACGAGCAGTACTTC. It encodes CASSPRQVPYEQYF.

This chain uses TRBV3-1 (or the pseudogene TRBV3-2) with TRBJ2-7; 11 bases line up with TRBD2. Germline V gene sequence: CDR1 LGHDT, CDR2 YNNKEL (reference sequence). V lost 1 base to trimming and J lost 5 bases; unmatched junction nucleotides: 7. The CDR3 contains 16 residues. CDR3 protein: CASSQGLSGRANEQYF. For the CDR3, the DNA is TGTGCCAGCAGCCAAGGACTTAGCGGGAGGGCCAACGAGCAGTACTTC.

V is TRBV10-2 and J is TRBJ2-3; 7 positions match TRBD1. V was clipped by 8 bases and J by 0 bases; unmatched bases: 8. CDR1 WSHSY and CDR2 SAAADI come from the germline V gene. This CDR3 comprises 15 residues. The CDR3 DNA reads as TGCGCCAGCCAATTTGGACAGGCTAGCACAGATACGCAGTATTTT. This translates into CASQFGQASTDTQYF.

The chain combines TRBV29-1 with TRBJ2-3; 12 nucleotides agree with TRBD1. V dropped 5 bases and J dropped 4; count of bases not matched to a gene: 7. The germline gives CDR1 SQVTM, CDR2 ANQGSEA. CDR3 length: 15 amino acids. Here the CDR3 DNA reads TGCAGCGTTTCTTCAGGGACAGGGGGCGCAGATACGCAGTATTTT. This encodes CSVSSGTGGADTQYF.

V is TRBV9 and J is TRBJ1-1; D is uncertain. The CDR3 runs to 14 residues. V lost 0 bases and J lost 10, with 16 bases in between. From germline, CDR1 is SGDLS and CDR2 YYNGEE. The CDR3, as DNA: TGTGCCAGCAGCGTAGGGACTGATGGGAGCAGAGCTTTCTTT. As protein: CASSVGTDGSRAFF.

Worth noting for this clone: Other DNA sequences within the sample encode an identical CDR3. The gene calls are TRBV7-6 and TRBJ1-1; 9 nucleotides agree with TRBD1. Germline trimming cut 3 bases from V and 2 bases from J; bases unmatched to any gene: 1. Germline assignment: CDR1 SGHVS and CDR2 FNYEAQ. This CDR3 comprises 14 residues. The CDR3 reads CASSLGQGNTEAFF. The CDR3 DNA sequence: TGTGCCAGCAGCTTGGGACAGGGAAACACTGAAGCTTTCTTT.

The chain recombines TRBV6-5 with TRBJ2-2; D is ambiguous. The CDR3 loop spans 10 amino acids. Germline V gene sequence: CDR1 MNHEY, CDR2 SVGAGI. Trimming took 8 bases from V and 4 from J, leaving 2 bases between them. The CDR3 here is CASRTGELFF. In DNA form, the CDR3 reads TGTGCCAGCCGCACCGGGGAGCTGTTTTTT.

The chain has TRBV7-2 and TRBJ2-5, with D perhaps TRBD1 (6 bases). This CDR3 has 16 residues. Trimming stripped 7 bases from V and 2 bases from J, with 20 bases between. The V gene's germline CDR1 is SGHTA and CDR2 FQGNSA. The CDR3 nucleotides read TGTGCCAGCACCCCCCTTTTAAGAAGGGGGCAAGAGACCCAGTACTTC. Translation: CASTPLLRRGQETQYF.

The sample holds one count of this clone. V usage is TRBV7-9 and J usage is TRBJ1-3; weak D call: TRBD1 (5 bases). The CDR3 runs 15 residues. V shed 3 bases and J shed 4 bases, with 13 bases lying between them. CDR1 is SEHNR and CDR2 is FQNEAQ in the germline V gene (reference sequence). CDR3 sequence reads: CASSFAGSLGNTIYF. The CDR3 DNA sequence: TGTGCCAGCAGCTTCGCAGGGTCTCTGGGAAACACCATATATTTT. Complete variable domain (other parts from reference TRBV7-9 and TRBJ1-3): DTGVSQNPRHKITKRGQNVTFRCDPISEHNRLYWYRQTLGQGPEFLTYFQNEAQLEKSRLLSDRFSAERPKGSFSTLEIQRTEQGDSAMYLCASSFAGSLGNTIYFGEGSWLTVV.

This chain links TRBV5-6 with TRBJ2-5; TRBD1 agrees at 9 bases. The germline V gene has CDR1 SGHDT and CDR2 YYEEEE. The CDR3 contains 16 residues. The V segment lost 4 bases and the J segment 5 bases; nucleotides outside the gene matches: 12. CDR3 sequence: CASSITGDRVVETQYF. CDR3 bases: TGTGCCAGCAGCATAACGGGGGACAGGGTGGTGGAGACCCAGTACTTC.

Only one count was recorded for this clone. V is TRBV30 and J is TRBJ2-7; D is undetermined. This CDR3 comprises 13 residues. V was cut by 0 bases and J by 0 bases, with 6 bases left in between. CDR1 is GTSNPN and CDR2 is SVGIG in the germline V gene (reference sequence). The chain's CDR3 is CAWSVAGSYEQYF. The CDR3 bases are TGTGCCTGGAGTGTAGCAGGCTCCTACGAGCAGTACTTC.

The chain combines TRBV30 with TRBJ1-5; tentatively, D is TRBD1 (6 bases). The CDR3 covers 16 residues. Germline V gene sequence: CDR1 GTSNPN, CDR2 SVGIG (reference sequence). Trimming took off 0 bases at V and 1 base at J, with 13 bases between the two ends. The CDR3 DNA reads TGTGCCTGGAGTGTGGAGACAGGCAGGAGCAATCAGCCCCAGCATTTT. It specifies CAWSVETGRSNQPQHF.

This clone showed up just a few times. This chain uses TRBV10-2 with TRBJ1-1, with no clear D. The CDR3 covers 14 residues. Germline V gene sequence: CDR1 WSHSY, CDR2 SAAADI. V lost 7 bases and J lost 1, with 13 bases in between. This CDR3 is CASTKSPPNTEAFF. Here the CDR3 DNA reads TGCGCCAGCACTAAATCCCCCCCGAACACTGAAGCTTTCTTT.

As DNA, the CDR3 is TGTGCCAGTACCCTCAGGGGTAACTATGGCTACACCTTC. Its translation: CASTLRGNYGYTF. The chain recombines TRBV19 with TRBJ1-2; D possibly corresponds to TRBD1 (6 bases). The V gene lost 7 bases and the J gene lost 1 base, with 10 bases spanning the gap. Germline-derived CDR1 and CDR2 are LNHDA and SQIVND (reference sequence). This CDR3 region has 13 residues. Using reference TRBV19 and TRBJ1-2 for the parts outside the CDR3, the full variable domain is DGGITQSPKYLFRKEGQNVTLSCEQNLNHDAMYWYRQDPGQGLRLIYYSQIVNDFQKGDIAEGYSVSREKKESFPLTVTSAQKNPTAFYLCASTLRGNYGYTFGSGTRLTVV.

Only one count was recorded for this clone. CDR3 DNA sequence: TGTGCCTGGAGCGTCTTTAGAACTAATGAAAAACTGTTTTTT. Translation gives CAWSVFRTNEKLFF. V is TRBV30 and J is TRBJ1-4; D is undetermined. This CDR3 has 14 residues. Germline V CDR1 and CDR2: GTSNPN, SVGIG (reference sequence). The V gene lost 3 bases and the J gene lost 1 base, with 9 bases spanning the gap. Combining the CDR3 with reference TRBV30 and TRBJ1-4 gives the whole variable domain SQTIHQWPATLVQPVGSPLSLECTVEGTSNPNLYWYRQAAGRGLQLLFYSVGIGQISSEVPQNLSASRPQDRQFILSSKKLLLSDSGFYLCAWSVFRTNEKLFFGSGTQLSVL.

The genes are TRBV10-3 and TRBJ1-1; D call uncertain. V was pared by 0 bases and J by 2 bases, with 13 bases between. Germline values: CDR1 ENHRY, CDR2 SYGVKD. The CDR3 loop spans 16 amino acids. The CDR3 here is CAISESALTPNTEAFF. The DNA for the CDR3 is TGTGCCATCAGTGAGTCGGCTCTCACACCAAACACTGAAGCTTTCTTT.

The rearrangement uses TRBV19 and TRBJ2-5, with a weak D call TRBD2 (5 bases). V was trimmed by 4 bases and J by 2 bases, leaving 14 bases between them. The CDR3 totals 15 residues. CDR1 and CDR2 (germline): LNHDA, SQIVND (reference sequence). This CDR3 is CASSTLSGGQETQYF. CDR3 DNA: TGTGCCAGTAGTACTCTAAGTGGAGGTCAAGAGACCCAGTACTTC.

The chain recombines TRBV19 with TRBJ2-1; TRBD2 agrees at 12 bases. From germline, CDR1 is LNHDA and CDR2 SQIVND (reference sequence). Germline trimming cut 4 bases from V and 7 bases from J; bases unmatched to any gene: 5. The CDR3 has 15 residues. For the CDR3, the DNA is TGTGCCAGTAGTACCCTAGCGGGAGGGCTGAATGAGCAGTTCTTC. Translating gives CASSTLAGGLNEQFF.

CDR3 loop: CASSNGQGASYEQYF. In DNA, the CDR3 is TGTGCCAGCAGTAATGGACAGGGGGCCTCCTACGAGCAGTACTTC. J is TRBJ2-7 and V is TRBV9; 11 nucleotides match TRBD1. V dropped 5 bases and J dropped 0; count of bases not matched to a gene: 4. CDR3 length equals 15 residues. Germline loops: CDR1 SGDLS, CDR2 YYNGEE.

The DNA for the CDR3 is TGCGCCAGCAGCTTGGTTCAGGGCCCTCGAGAGACCCAGTACTTC. Translated, it gives CASSLVQGPRETQYF. This rearrangement joins TRBV5-1 to TRBJ2-5; D possibly corresponds to TRBD1 (5 bases). The germline CDR1 and CDR2 sequences are SGHRS and YFSETQ. Between the trimmed V and J ends, which lost 0 bases and 4 bases, there was a span of 13 bases. CDR3 length equals 15 residues.

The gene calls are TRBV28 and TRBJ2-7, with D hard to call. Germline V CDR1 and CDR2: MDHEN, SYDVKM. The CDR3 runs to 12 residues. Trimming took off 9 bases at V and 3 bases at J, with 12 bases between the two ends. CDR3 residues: CASSEEIYEQYF. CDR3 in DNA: TGTGCCAGTTCCGAAGAGATCTACGAGCAGTACTTC.

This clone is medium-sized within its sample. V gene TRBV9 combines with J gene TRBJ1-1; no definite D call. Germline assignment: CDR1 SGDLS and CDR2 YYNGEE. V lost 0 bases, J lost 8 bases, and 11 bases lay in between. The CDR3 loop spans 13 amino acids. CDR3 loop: CASSVDMKLEAFF. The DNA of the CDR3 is TGTGCCAGCAGCGTAGACATGAAGTTAGAAGCTTTCTTT.

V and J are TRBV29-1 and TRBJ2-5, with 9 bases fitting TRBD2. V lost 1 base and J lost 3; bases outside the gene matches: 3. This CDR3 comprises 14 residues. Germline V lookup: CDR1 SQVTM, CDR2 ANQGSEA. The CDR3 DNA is TGCAGCGTTGAAGGCGGGGGGGGAGAAGAGACCCAGTACTTC. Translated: CSVEGGGGEETQYF.

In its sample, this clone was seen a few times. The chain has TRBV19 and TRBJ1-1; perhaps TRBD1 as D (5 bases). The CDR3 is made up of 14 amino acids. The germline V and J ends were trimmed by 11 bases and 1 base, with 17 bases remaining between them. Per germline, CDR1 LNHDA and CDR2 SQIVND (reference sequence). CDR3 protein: CASQVGAGNTEAFF. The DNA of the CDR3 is TGTGCCTCCCAGGTTGGGGCCGGGAACACTGAAGCTTTCTTT.

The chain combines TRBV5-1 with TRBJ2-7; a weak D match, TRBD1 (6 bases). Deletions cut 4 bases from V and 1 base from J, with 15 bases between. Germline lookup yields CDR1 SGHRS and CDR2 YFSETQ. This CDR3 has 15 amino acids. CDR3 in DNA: TGCGCCAGCAGCCCCCGGGCAGGGGAGTCCTACGAGCAGTACTTC. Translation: CASSPRAGESYEQYF.